This T cell receptor (beta chain) comes out of a study of vaccination and CD4 T cells after COVID-19. Study details: Timing of post-vaccine sample collection was a median 72 days after dose two, with a range of 14 to 241. No peptide, an HIV-1 Nef pool, or a CEFX pool was what each control culture received. General study findings and limits: Convalescent patients displayed spike mono-reactivity in 304 of 307 vaccine-specific clones.

Treatment noted: approximately nine-day PBMC culture with coronavirus spike peptide pools or control peptides (ViraFEST assay). Wells that each held 1.5 million to 2 million PBMCs were cultured with roughly 10 IU/ml IL-2 and 7.5 to 10 ug/ml peptide pools. CDR1 and CDR2 (germline): SGHNT, YYREEE (reference sequence). The V gene lost 4 bases and the J gene lost 1 base, with 16 bases spanning the gap. This CDR3 has 16 residues. In the case of this clonotype: The antigen remains unidentified.

Scientists ran DNA taken from cultured CD4+ T cells through the Oncomine TCR Beta short-read assay for sequencing. Each CDR3 protein is one row after TCRdb ran MiXCR on the PCR reads. The sample records roughly 20,000 distinct CDR3 sequences, 45% to 60% being singletons. The sequenced sample was CD4+ T cells from blood, cultured in vitro. The clonotype comes from a human donor who had recovered from COVID-19. The chain links TRBV5-4 to TRBJ2-3; weak D call: TRBD2 (5 bases). The CDR3 region has the DNA TGTGCCAGCAGCCCCCCGGAGCGGAGAGGCACAGATACGCAGTATTTT. This gives the protein CASSPPERRGTDTQYF.